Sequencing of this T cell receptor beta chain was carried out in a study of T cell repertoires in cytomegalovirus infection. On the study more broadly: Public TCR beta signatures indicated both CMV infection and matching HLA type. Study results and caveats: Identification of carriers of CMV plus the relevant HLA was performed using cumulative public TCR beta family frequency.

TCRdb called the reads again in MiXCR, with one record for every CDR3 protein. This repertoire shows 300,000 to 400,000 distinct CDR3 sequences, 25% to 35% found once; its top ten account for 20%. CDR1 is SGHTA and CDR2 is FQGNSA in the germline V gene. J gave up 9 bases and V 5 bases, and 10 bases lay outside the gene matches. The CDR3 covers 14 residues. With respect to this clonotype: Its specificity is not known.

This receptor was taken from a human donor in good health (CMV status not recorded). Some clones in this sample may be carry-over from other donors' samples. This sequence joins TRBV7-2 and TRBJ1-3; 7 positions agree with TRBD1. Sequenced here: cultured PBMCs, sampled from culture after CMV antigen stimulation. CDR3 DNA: TGTGCCAGCAGCCCCGACAGGGTGGCGGGCACCATATATTTT. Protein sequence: CASSPDRVAGTIYF.